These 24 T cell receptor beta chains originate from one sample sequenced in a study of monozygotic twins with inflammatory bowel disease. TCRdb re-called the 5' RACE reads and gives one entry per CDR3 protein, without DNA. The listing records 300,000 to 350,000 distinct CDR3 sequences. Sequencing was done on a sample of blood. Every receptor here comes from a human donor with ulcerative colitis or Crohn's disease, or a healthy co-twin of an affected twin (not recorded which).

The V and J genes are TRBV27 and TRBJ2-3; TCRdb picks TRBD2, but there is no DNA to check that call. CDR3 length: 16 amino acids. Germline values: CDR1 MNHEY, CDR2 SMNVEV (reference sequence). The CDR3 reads CASSPLGGVVSDTQYF.

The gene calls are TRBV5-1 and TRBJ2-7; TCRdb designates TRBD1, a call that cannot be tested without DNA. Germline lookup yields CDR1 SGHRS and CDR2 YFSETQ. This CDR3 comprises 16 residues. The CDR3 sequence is CASSLQVGTPSYEQYF.

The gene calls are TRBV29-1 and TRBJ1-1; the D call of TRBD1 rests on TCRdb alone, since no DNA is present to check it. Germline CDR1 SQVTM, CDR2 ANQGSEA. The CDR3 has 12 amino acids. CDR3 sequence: CSVGTGEAEAFF.

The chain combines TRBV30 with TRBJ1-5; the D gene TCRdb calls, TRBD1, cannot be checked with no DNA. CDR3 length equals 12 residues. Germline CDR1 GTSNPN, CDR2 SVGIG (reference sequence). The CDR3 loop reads CAWSVPLQPQHF.

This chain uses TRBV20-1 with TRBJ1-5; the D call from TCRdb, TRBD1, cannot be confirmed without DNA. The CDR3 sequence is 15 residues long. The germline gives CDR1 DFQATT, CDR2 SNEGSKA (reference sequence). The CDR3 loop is CSARDDRVFNQPQHF.

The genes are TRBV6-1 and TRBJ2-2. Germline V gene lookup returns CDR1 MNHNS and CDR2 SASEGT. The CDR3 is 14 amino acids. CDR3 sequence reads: CASTLGKSAGELFF.

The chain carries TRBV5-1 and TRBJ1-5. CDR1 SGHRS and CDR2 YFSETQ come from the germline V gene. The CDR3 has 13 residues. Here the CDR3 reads CASSWEGNQPQHF. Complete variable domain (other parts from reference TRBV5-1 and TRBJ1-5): KAGVTQTPRYLIKTRGQQVTLSCSPISGHRSVSWYQQTPGQGLQFLFEYFSETQRNKGNFPGRFSGRQFSNSRSEMNVSTLELGDSALYLCASSWEGNQPQHFGDGTRLSIL.

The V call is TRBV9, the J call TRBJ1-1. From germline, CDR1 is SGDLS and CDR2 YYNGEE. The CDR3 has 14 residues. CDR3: CASSATGMNTEAFF. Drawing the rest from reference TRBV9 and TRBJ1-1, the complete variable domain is DSGVTQTPKHLITATGQRVTLRCSPRSGDLSVYWYQQSLDQGLQFLIQYYNGEERAKGNILERFSAQQFPDLHSELNLSSLELGDSALYFCASSATGMNTEAFFGQGTRLTVV.

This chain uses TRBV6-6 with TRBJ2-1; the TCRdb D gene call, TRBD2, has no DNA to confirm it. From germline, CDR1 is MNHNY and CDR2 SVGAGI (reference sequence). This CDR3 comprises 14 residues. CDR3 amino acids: CASRLPGGKDEQFF.

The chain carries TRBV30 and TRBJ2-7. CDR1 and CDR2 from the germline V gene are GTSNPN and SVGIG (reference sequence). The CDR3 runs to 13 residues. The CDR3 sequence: CAWSEKGVYEQYF.

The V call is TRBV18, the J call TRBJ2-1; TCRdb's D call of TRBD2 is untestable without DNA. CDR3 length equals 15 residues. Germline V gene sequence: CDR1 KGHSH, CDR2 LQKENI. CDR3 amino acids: CASSPPGGLGNEQFF.

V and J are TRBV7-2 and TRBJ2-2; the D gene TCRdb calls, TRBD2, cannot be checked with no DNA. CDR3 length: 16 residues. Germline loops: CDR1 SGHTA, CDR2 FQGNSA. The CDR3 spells CASSQLARVNTGELFF.

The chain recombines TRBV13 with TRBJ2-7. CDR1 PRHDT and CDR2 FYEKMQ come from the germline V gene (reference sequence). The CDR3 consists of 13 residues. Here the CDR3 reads CASSLEGAYEQYF. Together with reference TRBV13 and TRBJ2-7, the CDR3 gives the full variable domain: AAGVIQSPRHLIKEKRETATLKCYPIPRHDTVYWYQQGPGQDPQFLISFYEKMQSDKGSIPDRFSAQQFSDYHSELNMSSLELGDSALYFCASSLEGAYEQYFGPGTRLTVT.

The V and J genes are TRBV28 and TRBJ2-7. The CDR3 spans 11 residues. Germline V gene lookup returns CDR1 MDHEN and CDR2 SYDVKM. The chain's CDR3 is CASSFVGEQYF.

This chain's CDR3 is CASSFWDPRSYNSPLHF. J is TRBJ1-6 and V is TRBV12-3 or TRBV12-4. This CDR3 contains 17 residues.

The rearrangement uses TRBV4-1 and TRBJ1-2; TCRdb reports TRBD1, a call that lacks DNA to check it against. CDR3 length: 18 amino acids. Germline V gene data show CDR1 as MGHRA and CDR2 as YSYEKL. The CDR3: CASSPFPVTGASDYGYTF.

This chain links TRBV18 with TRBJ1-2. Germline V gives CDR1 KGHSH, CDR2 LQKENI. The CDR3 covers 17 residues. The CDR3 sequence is CASSPRKKGNVYYGYTF.

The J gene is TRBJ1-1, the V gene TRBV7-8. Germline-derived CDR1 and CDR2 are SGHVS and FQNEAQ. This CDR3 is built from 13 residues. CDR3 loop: CASSLMGKTEAFF.

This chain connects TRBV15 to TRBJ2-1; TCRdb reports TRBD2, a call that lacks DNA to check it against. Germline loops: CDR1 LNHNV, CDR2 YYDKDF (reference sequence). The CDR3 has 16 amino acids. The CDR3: CATGTRSVETGNEQFF.

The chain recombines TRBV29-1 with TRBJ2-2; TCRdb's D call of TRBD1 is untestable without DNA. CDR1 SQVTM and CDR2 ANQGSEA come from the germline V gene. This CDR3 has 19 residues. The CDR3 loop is CSVELVDRGQFRRAGELFF.

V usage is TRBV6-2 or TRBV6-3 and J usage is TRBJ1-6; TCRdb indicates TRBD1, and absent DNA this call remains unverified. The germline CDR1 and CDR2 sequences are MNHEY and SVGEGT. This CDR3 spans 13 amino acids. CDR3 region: CASTGQPNSPLHF.

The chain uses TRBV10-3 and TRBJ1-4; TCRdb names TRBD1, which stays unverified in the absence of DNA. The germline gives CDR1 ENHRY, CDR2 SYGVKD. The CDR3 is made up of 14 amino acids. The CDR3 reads CAISEGRVGEKLFF.

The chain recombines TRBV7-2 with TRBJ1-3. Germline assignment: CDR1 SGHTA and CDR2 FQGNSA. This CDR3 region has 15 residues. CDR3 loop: CASSVGGFTGNTIYF. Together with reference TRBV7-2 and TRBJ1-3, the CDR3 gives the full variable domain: GAGVSQSPSNKVTEKGKDVELRCDPISGHTALYWYRQSLGQGLEFLIYFQGNSAPDKSGLPSDRFSAERTGGSVSTLTIQRTQQEDSAVYLCASSVGGFTGNTIYFGEGSWLTVV.

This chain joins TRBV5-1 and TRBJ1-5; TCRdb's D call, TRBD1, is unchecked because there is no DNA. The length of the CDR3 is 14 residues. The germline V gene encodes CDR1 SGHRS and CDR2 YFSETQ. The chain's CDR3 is CASSLGGTGQPQHF. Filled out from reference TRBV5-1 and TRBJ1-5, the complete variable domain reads KAGVTQTPRYLIKTRGQQVTLSCSPISGHRSVSWYQQTPGQGLQFLFEYFSETQRNKGNFPGRFSGRQFSNSRSEMNVSTLELGDSALYLCASSLGGTGQPQHFGDGTRLSIL.